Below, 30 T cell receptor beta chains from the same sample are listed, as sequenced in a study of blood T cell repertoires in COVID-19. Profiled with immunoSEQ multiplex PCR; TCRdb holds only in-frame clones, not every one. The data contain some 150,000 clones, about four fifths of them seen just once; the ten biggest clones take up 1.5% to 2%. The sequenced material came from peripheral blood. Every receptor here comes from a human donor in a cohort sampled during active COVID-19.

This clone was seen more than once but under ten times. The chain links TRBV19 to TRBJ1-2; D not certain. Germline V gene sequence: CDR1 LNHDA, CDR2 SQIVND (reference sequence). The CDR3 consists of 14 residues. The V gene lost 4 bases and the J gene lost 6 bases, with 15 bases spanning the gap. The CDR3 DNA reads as TGTGCCAGTAGTAACCGCGGAACTAGAAATGGCTACACCTTC. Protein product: CASSNRGTRNGYTF.

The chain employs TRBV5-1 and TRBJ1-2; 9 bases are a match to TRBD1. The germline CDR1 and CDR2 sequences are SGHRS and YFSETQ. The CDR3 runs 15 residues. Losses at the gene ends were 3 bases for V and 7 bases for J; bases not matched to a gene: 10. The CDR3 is CASSSPGQGRSGYTF. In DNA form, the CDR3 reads TGCGCCAGCAGCTCCCCGGGACAGGGAAGGAGTGGCTACACCTTC. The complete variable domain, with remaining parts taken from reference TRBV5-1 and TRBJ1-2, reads KAGVTQTPRYLIKTRGQQVTLSCSPISGHRSVSWYQQTPGQGLQFLFEYFSETQRNKGNFPGRFSGRQFSNSRSEMNVSTLELGDSALYLCASSSPGQGRSGYTFGSGTRLTVV.

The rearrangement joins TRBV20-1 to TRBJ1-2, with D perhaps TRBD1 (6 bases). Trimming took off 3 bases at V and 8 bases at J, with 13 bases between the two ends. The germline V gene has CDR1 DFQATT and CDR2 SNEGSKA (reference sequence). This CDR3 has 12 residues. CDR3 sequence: CSASRGAEGYTF. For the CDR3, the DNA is TGCAGTGCTAGTCGGGGGGCGGAAGGCTACACCTTC.

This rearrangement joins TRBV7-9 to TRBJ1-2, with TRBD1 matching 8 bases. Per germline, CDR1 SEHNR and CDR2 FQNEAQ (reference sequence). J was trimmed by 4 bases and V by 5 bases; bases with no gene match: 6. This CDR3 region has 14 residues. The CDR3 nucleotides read TGTGCCAGCAGCACCCGGGACAGGCCCTATGGCTACACCTTC. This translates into CASSTRDRPYGYTF.

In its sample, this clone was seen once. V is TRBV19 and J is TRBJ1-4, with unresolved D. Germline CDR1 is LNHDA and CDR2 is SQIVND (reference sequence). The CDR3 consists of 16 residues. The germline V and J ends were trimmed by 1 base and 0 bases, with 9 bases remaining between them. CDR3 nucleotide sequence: TGTGCCAGTAGTATAGTGGGCCGTGCAACTAATGAAAAACTGTTTTTT. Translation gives CASSIVGRATNEKLFF.

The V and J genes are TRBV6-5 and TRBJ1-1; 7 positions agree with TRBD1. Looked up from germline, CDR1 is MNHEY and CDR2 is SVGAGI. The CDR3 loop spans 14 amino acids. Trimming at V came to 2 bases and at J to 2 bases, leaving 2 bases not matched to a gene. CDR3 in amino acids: CASSYPGGNTEAFF. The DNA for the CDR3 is TGTGCCAGCAGTTACCCAGGGGGTAACACTGAAGCTTTCTTT.

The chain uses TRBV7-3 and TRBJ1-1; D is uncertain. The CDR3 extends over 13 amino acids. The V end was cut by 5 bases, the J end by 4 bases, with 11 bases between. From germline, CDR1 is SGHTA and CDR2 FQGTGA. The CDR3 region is CASSTSQITEAFF. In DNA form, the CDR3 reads TGTGCCAGCAGCACTTCACAGATCACTGAAGCTTTCTTT. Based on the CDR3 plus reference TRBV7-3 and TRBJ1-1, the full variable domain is GAGVSQTPSNKVTEKGKYVELRCDPISGHTALYWYRQSLGQGPEFLIYFQGTGAADDSGLPNDRFFAVRPEGSVSTLKIQRTERGDSAVYLCASSTSQITEAFFGQGTRLTVV.

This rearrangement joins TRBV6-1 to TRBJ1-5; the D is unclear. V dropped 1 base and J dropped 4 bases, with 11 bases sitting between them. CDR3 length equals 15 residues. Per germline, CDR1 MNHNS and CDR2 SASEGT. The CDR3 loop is CASSEGNSPNQPQHF. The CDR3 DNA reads TGTGCCAGCAGTGAAGGTAACAGCCCTAATCAGCCCCAGCATTTT.

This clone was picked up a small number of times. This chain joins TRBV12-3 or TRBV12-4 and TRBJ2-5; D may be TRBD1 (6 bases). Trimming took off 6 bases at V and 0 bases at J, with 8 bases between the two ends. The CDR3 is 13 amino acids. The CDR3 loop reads CASSQGYQETQYF. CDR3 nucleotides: TGTGCCAGCAGCCAGGGGTACCAAGAGACCCAGTACTTC.

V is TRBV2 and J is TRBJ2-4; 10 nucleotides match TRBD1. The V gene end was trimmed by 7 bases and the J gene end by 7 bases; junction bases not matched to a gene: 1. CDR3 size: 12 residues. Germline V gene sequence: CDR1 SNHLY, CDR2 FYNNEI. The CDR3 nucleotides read TGTGCCAGCACGGGACAGGGGAACATTCAGTACTTC. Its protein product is CASTGQGNIQYF.

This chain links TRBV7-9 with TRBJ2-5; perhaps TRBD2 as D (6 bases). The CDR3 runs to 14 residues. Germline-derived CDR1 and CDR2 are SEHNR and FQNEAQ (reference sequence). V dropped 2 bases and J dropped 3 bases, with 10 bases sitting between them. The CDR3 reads CASSLSTSKETQYF. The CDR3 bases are TGTGCCAGCAGCTTATCTACTAGCAAAGAGACCCAGTACTTC.

CDR3 residues: CASSLGGSRNSPLHF. The CDR3 nucleotides are TGTGCCAGCAGTTTGGGGGGGTCGAGAAATTCACCCCTCCACTTT. The gene calls are TRBV6-5 and TRBJ1-6; D may be TRBD1 (5 bases). In germline, CDR1 is MNHEY, CDR2 SVGAGI. V lost 4 bases and J lost 7, with 14 bases in between. The CDR3 totals 15 residues.

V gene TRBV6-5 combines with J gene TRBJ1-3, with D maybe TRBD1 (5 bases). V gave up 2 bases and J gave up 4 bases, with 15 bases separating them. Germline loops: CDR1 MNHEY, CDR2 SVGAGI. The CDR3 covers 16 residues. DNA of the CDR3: TGTGCCAGCAGTTACACATCGGACATGTTAGGAAACACCATATATTTT. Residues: CASSYTSDMLGNTIYF.

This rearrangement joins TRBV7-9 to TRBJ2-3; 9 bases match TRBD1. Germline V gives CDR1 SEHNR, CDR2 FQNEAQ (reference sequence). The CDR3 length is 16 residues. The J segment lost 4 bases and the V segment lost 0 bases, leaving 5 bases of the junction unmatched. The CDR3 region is CASSLAGTGKSDTQYF. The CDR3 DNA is TGTGCCAGCAGCTTAGCAGGGACAGGGAAATCAGATACGCAGTATTTT.

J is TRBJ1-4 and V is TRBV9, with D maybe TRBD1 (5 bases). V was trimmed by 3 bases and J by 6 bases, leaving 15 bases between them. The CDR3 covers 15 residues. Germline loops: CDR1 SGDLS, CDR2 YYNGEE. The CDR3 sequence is CASSASGTADEKLFF. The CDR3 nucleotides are TGTGCCAGCAGCGCCAGCGGGACTGCGGATGAAAAACTGTTTTTT. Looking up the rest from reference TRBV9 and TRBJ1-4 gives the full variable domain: DSGVTQTPKHLITATGQRVTLRCSPRSGDLSVYWYQQSLDQGLQFLIQYYNGEERAKGNILERFSAQQFPDLHSELNLSSLELGDSALYFCASSASGTADEKLFFGSGTQLSVL.

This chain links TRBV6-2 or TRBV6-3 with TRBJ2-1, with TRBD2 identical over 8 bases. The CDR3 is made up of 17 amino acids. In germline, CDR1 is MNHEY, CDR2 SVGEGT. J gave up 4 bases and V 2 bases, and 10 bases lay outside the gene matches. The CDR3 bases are TGTGCCAGCAGTTACGTACTAGGAGCGGGAGAGTACAATGAGCAGTTCTTC. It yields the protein CASSYVLGAGEYNEQFF.

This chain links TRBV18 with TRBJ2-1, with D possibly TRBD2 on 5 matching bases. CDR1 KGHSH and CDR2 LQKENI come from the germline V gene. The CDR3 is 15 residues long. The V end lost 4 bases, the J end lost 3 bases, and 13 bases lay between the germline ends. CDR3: CASSRGSGNYNEQFF. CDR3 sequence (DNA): TGTGCCAGCTCACGGGGTTCCGGGAACTACAATGAGCAGTTCTTC.

DNA for the CDR3: TGTGCCAGCAGTTTACGAACCCCTGGACTAGCGGGAGGGCCGAGGAGCACAGATACGCAGTATTTT. It translates to CASSLRTPGLAGGPRSTDTQYF. The rearrangement uses TRBV27 and TRBJ2-3, with 15 nucleotides matching TRBD2. The V and J ends lost 2 bases and 0 bases, in that order; junction bases with no gene match: 15. The CDR3 sequence is 22 residues long. The germline V gene has CDR1 MNHEY and CDR2 SMNVEV (reference sequence).

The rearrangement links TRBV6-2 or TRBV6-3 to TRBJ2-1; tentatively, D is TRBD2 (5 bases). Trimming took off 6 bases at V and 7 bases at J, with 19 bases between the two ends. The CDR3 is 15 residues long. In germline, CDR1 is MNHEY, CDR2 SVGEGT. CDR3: CASRPFGYGKNEQFF. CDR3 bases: TGTGCCAGCAGGCCTTTCGGCTACGGGAAGAATGAGCAGTTCTTC.

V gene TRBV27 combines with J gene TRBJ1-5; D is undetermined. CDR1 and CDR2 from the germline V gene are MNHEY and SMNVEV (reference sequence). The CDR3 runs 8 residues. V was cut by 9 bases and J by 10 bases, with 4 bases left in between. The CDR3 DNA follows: TGTGCCAGTCAACCCCAGCATTTT. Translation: CASQPQHF.

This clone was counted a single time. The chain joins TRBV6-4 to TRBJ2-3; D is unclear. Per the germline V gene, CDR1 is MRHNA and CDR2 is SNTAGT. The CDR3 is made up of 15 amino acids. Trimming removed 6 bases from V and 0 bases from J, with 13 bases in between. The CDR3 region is CASSLHGRSTDTQYF. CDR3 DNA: TGTGCCAGCAGCCTACATGGCAGGAGCACAGATACGCAGTATTTT.

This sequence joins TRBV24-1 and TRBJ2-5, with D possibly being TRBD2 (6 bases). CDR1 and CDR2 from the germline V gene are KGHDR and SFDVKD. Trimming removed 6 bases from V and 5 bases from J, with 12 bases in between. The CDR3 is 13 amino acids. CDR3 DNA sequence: TGTGCCACCAGTTCGGGGGTAGAGGAGACCCAGTACTTC. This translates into CATSSGVEETQYF.

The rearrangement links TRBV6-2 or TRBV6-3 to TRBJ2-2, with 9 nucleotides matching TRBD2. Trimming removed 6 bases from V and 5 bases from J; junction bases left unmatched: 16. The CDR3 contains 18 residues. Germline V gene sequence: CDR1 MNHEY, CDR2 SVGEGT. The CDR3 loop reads CASSLLAGSSWGTGELFF. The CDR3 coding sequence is TGTGCCAGCAGCCTTCTAGCGGGGTCATCCTGGGGGACCGGGGAGCTGTTTTTT.

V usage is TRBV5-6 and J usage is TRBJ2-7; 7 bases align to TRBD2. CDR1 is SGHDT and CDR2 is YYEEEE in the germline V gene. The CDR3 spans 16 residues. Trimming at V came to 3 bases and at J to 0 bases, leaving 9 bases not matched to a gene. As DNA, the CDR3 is TGTGCCAGCAGCTCTCCAACTAGCGTCAGCTCCTACGAGCAGTACTTC. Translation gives CASSSPTSVSSYEQYF.

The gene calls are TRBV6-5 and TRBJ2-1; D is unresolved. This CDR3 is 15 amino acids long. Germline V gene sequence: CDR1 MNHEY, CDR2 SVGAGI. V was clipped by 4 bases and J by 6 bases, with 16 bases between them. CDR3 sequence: CASSWSESALNEQFF. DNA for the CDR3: TGTGCCAGCAGTTGGAGCGAATCGGCCCTCAATGAGCAGTTCTTC.

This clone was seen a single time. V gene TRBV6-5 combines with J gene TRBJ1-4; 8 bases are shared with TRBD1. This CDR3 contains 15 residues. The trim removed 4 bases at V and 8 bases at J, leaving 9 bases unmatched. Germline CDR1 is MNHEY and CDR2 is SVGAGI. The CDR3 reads CASSLSGQGNEKLFF. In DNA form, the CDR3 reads TGTGCCAGCAGTTTAAGTGGACAGGGAAACGAAAAACTGTTTTTT.

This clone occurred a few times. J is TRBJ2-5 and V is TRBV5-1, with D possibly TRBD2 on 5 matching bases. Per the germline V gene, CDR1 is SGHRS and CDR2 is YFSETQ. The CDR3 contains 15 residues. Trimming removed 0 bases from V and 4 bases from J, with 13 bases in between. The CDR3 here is CASSLGSASRETQYF. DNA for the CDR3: TGCGCCAGCAGCTTGGGTTCGGCTAGCCGAGAGACCCAGTACTTC.

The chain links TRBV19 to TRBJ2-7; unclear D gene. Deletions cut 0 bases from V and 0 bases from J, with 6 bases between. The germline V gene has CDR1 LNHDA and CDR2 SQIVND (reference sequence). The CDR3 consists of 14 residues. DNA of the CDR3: TGTGCCAGTAGTATAGATCCTAGCTCCTACGAGCAGTACTTC. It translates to CASSIDPSSYEQYF.

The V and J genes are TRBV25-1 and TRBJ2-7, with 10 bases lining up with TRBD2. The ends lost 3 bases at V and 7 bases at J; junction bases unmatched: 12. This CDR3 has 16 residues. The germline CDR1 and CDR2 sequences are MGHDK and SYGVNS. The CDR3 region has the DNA TGTGCCAGCAGTGACCCTGGACTAGCGGTTCTGGGGGAGCAGTACTTC. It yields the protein CASSDPGLAVLGEQYF.

CDR3 in DNA: TGCGCCAGCAGCCAAGACAGAACCGGGGAGCTGTTTTTT. Protein: CASSQDRTGELFF. The chain is built from TRBV4-1 and TRBJ2-2; no definite D call. CDR1 is MGHRA, CDR2 YSYEKL, per germline. The CDR3 loop spans 13 amino acids. V gave up 0 bases and J gave up 5 bases, with 4 bases separating them.